This paragraph covers one T cell receptor (beta chain) sequence. The table came from immunoSEQ multiplex PCR; TCRdb's copy has only in-frame clones and leaves some out. The repertoire has some 220,000 clones, about nine tenths of them found once; the top ten carry approximately 3.3%. Trimming at V came to 4 bases and at J to 5 bases, leaving 14 bases not matched to a gene. Germline V gene data show CDR1 as LGHDT and CDR2 as YNNKEL (reference sequence). This CDR3 comprises 18 residues. The data derive from a study of blood T cell repertoires in COVID-19. The source material was PBMCs or T cells enriched from blood (not recorded which). The receptor was isolated from a woman between 50 and 59 years old in a cohort exposed to, infected with or recovered from COVID-19 (not recorded which). The rearrangement joins TRBV3-1 (or the pseudogene TRBV3-2) to TRBJ2-2; 9 bases are shared with TRBD2. Written as DNA, the CDR3 is TGTGCCAGCAGCCTCGGGAATTGGGGGACTAGCAGTACCGGGGAGCTGTTTTTT. This sequence encodes CASSLGNWGTSSTGELFF.